This T cell receptor (beta chain) was observed in a study of cytomegalovirus exposure and HLA in healthy donors. Findings of the study overall: Later on, an analysis found that several of the most significant clusters appeared to be linked to common viral pathogens, which included parvovirus B19.

CDR3 length: 15 amino acids. V lost 6 bases and J lost 2; bases outside the gene matches: 8. CDR1 is SNHLY, CDR2 FYNNEI, per germline. The study ran its PCR with 60 Vbeta and 13 Jbeta primers. Here immunoSEQ multiplex PCR was the method, and the copy in TCRdb shows in-frame clones only, minus some. The sample shows around 150,000 clones, approximately 68% of them seen only once. In regard to this clone: Its antigen remains unknown.

The sequence was collected from a man in his sixties in good health and CMV-seronegative. This chain uses TRBV2 with TRBJ2-3, with 7 positions matching TRBD2. Sequencing was performed on PBMCs. The CDR3 loop reads CASRRSGQTTDTQYF. The DNA of the CDR3 is TGTGCCAGCAGGCGTAGCGGGCAAACCACAGATACGCAGTATTTT.